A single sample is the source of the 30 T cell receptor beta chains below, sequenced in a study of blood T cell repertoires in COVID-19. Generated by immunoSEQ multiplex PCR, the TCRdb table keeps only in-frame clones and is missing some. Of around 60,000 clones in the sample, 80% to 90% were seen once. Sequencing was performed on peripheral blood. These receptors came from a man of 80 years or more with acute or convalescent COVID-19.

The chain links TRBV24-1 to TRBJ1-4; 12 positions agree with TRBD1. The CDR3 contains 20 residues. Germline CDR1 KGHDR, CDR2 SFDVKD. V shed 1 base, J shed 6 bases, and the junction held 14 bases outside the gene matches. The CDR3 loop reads CATSDFWDRGPTYEHEKLFF. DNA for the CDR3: TGTGCCACCAGTGATTTTTGGGACAGGGGGCCCACGTACGAGCATGAAAAACTGTTTTTT.

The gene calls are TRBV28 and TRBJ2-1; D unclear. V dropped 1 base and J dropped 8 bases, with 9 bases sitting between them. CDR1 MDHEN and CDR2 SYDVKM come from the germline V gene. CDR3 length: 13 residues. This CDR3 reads CASSLSSRDEQFF. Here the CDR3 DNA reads TGTGCCAGCAGTTTATCGAGTCGGGATGAGCAGTTCTTC.

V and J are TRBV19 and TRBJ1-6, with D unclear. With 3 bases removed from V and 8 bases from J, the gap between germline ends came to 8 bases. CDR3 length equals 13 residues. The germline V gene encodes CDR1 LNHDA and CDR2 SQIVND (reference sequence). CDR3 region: CASSMSRDSPLHF. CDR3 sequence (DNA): TGTGCCAGTAGTATGAGTCGGGATTCACCCCTCCACTTT. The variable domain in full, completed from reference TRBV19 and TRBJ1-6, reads DGGITQSPKYLFRKEGQNVTLSCEQNLNHDAMYWYRQDPGQGLRLIYYSQIVNDFQKGDIAEGYSVSREKKESFPLTVTSAQKNPTAFYLCASSMSRDSPLHFGNGTRLTVT.

CDR3 residues: CSASRIGATEAFF. CDR3 nucleotides: TGCAGTGCTAGTCGTATAGGGGCGACTGAAGCTTTCTTT. The chain uses TRBV20-1 and TRBJ1-1; possible D gene TRBD1, 5 bases. Germline CDR1 reads DFQATT; CDR2 reads SNEGSKA (reference sequence). Between the trimmed V and J ends, which lost 3 bases and 5 bases, there was a span of 13 bases. The CDR3 is 13 amino acids.

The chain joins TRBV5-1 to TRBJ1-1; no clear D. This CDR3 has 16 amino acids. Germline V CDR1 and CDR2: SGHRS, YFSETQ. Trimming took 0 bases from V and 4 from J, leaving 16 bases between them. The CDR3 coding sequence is TGCGCCAGCAGCTTGGGTCACCATGTAGGCGGCACTGAAGCTTTCTTT. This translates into CASSLGHHVGGTEAFF.

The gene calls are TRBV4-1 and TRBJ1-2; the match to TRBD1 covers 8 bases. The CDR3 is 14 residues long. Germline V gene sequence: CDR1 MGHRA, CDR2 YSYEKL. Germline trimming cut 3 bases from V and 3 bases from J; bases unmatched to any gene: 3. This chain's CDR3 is CASSQGQAHYGYTF. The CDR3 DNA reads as TGCGCCAGCAGCCAGGGACAGGCCCACTATGGCTACACCTTC.

DNA for the CDR3: TGTGCCAGCAGCGTAGATATAGAGCTGAACACTGAAGCTTTCTTT. Its translation: CASSVDIELNTEAFF. The J gene is TRBJ1-1, the V gene TRBV9; D gene uncertain. The CDR3 covers 15 residues. V dropped 0 bases and J dropped 0 bases, with 9 bases sitting between them. In germline, CDR1 is SGDLS, CDR2 YYNGEE. The whole variable domain, remainder taken from reference TRBV9 and TRBJ1-1, is DSGVTQTPKHLITATGQRVTLRCSPRSGDLSVYWYQQSLDQGLQFLIQYYNGEERAKGNILERFSAQQFPDLHSELNLSSLELGDSALYFCASSVDIELNTEAFFGQGTRLTVV.

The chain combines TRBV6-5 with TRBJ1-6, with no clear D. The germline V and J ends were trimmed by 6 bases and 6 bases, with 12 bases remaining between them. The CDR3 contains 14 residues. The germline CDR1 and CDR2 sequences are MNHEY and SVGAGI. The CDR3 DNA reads TGTGCCAGCAGGGTTTCTAACCGTAATTCACCCCTCCACTTT. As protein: CASRVSNRNSPLHF.

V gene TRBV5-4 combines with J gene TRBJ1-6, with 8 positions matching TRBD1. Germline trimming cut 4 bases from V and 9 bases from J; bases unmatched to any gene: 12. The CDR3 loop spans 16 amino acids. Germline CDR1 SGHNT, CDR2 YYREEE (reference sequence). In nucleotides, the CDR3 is TGTGCCAGCAGCCAAGGACAGGGAAGGTTGATTTCACCCCTCCACTTT. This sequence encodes CASSQGQGRLISPLHF.

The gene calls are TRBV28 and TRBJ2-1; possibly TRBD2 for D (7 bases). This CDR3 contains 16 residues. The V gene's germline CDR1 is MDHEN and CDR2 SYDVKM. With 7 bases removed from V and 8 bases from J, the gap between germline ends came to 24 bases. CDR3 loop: CASTPGGQTLVDEQFF. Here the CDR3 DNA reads TGTGCCAGCACTCCCGGGGGGCAAACCCTGGTGGATGAGCAGTTCTTC.

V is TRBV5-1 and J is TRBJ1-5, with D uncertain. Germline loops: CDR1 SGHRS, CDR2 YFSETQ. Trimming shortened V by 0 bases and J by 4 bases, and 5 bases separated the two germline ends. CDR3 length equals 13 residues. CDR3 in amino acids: CASSLGPNQPQHF. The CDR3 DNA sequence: TGCGCCAGCAGCTTGGGTCCGAATCAGCCCCAGCATTTT.

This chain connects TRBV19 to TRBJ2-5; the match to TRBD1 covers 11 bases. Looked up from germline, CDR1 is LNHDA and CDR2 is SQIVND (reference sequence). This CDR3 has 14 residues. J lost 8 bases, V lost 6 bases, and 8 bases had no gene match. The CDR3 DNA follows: TGTGCCAGTAGATCCCCGGGACAGGGGGTAACCCAGTACTTC. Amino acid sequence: CASRSPGQGVTQYF.

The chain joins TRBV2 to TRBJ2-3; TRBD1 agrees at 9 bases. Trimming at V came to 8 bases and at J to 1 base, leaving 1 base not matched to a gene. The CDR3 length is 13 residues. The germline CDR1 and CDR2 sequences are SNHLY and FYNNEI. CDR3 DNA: TGTGCCAGCCGGACAGGGGGCACAGATACGCAGTATTTT. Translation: CASRTGGTDTQYF.

The CDR3 region is CASSSPKRESADTQYF. CDR3 DNA sequence: TGTGCCAGCAGCTCTCCGAAACGGGAGTCGGCGGATACGCAGTATTTT. J is TRBJ2-3 and V is TRBV5-8; possibly TRBD2 for D (6 bases). CDR3 length: 16 amino acids. The V and J ends lost 3 bases and 6 bases respectively, with 20 bases between them. The V gene's germline CDR1 is SGHTS and CDR2 YDEGEE.

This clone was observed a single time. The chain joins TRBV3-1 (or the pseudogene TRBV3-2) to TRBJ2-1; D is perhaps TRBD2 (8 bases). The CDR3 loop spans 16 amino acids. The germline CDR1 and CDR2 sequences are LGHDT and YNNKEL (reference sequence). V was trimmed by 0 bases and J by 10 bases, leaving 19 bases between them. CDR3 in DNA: TGTGCCAGCAGCCAAGATCTTGAGCGGGGGACAGTCGAGCAGTTCTTC. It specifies CASSQDLERGTVEQFF.

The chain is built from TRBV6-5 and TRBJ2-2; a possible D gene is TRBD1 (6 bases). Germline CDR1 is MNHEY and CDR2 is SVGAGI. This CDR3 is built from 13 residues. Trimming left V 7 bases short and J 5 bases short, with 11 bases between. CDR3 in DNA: TGTGCCAGCACTGGTAGGGGGACCGGGGAGCTGTTTTTT. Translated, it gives CASTGRGTGELFF.

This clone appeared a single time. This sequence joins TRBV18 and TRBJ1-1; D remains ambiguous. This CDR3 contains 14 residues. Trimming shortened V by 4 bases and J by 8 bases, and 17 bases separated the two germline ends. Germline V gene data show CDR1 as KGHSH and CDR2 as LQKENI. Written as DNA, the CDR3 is TGTGCCAGCTCACGAGAACCCCGGGGTTTGGAAGCTTTCTTT. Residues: CASSREPRGLEAFF.

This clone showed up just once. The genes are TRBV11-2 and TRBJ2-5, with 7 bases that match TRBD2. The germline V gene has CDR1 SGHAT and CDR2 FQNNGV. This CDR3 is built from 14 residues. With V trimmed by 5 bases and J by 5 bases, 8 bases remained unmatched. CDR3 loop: CASSATGEGETQYF. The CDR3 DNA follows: TGTGCCAGCAGCGCGACGGGGGAGGGTGAGACCCAGTACTTC.

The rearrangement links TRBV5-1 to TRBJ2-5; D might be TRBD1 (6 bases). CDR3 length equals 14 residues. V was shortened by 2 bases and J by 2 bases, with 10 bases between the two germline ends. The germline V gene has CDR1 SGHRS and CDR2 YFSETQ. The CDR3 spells CASSFHGQQETQYF. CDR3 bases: TGCGCCAGCAGCTTTCATGGACAGCAAGAGACCCAGTACTTC. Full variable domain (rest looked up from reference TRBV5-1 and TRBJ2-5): KAGVTQTPRYLIKTRGQQVTLSCSPISGHRSVSWYQQTPGQGLQFLFEYFSETQRNKGNFPGRFSGRQFSNSRSEMNVSTLELGDSALYLCASSFHGQQETQYFGPGTRLLVL.

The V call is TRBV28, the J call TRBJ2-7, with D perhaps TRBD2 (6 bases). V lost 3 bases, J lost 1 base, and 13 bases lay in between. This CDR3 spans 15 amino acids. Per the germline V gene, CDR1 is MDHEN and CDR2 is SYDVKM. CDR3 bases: TGTGCCAGCAGTTTGGCGGGGTCCACATCCTACGAGCAGTACTTC. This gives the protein CASSLAGSTSYEQYF.

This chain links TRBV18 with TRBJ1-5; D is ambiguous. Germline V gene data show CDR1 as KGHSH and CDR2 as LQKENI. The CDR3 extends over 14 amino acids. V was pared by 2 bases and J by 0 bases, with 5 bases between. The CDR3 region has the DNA TGTGCCAGCTCACCAATGGCTAGCAATCAGCCCCAGCATTTT. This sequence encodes CASSPMASNQPQHF.

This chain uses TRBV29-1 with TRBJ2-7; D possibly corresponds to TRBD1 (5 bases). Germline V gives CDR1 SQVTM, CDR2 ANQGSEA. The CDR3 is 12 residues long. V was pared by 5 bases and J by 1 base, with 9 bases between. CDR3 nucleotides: TGCAGCGTTAAAGGACAATCCTACGAGCAGTACTTC. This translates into CSVKGQSYEQYF.

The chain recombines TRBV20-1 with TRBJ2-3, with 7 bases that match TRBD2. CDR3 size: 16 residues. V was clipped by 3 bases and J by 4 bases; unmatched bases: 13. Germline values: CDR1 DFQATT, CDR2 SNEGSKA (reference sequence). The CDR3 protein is CSASRPGLPKPDTQYF. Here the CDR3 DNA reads TGCAGTGCTAGTCGTCCGGGACTACCCAAGCCAGATACGCAGTATTTT.

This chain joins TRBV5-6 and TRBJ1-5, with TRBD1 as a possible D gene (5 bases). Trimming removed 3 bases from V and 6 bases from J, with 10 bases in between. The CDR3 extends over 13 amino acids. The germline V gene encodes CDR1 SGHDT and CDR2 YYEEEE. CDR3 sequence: CASSSGGFQPQHF. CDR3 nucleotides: TGTGCCAGCAGCTCGGGGGGGTTTCAGCCCCAGCATTTT. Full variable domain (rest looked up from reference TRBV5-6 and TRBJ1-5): DAGVTQSPTHLIKTRGQQVTLRCSPKSGHDTVSWYQQALGQGPQFIFQYYEEEERQRGNFPDRFSGHQFPNYSSELNVNALLLGDSALYLCASSSGGFQPQHFGDGTRLSIL.

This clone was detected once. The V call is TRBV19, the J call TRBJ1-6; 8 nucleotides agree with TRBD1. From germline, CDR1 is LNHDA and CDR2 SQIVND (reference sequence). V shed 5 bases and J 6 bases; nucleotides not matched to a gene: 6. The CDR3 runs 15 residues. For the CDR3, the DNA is TGTGCCAGTAGTGGAAACAGGGGGATTAATTCACCCCTCCACTTT. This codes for CASSGNRGINSPLHF. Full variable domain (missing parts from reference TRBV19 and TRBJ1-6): DGGITQSPKYLFRKEGQNVTLSCEQNLNHDAMYWYRQDPGQGLRLIYYSQIVNDFQKGDIAEGYSVSREKKESFPLTVTSAQKNPTAFYLCASSGNRGINSPLHFGNGTRLTVT.

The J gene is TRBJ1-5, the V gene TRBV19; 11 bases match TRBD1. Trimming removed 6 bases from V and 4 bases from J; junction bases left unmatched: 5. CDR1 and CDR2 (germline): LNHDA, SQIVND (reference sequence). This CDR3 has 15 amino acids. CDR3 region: CASRGDRGWNQPQHF. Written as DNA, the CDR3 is TGTGCCAGTAGGGGGGACAGGGGGTGGAATCAGCCCCAGCATTTT.

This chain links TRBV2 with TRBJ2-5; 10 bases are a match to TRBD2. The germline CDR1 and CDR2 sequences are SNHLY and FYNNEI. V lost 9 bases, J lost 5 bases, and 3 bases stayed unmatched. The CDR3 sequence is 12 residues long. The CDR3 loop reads CASSGGRETQYF. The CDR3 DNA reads TGTGCCAGTAGCGGGGGGAGGGAGACCCAGTACTTC.

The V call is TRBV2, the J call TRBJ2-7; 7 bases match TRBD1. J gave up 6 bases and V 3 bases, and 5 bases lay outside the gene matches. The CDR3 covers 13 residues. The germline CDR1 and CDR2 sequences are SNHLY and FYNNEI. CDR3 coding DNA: TGTGCCAGCAGTGAGACAGGGAGAGGCGAGCAGTACTTC. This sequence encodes CASSETGRGEQYF.

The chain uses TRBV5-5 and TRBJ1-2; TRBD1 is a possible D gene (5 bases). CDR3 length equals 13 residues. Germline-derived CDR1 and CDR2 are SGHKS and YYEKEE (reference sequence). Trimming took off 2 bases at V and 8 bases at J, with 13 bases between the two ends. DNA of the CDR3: TGTGCCAGCAGCTTTCTAGGGGTGGAGGGCTACACCTTC. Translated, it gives CASSFLGVEGYTF.

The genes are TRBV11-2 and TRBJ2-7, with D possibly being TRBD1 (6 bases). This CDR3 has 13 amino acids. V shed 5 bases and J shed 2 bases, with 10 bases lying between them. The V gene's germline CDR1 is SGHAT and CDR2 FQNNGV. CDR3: CASSPDRAYEQYF. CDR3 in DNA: TGTGCCAGCAGCCCGGACAGAGCCTACGAGCAGTACTTC.